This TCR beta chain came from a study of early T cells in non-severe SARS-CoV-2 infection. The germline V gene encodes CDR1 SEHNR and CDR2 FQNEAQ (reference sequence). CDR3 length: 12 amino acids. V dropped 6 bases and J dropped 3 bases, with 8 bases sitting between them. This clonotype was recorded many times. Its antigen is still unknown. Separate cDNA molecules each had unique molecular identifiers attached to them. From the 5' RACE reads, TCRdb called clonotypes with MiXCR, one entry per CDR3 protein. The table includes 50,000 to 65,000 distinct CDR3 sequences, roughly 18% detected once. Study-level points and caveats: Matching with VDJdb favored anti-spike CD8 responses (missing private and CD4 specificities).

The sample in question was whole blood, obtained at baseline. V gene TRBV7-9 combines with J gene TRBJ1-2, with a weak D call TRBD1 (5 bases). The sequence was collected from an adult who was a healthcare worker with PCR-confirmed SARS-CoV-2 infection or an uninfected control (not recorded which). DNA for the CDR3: TGTGCCAGCAGTCAGGGACACTATGGCTACACCTTC. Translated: CASSQGHYGYTF.